This entry lists 30 T cell receptor beta chains sequenced from one sample in a study of CD8 T cells in Susac syndrome. RNA was extracted with the RNeasy kit, and a quantity of roughly 0.5 to 1 ug was reverse transcribed using random hexamers. TCRdb re-called the immunoSEQ multiplex PCR reads with MiXCR, one entry per CDR3 protein. Among fewer than 200,000 distinct CDR3 sequences listed, roughly 94% were seen once. Sequenced input: CD4+ T cells from PBMCs. The source of these receptors is a human donor with Susac syndrome.

The chain employs TRBV7-9 and TRBJ1-2; TRBD1 aligns across 8 bases. The CDR3 runs 15 residues. Germline assignment: CDR1 SEHNR and CDR2 FQNEAQ (reference sequence). The J segment lost 7 bases and the V segment lost 3 bases, leaving 10 bases of the junction unmatched. The CDR3 region is CASSFRQGRDPGYTF. DNA for the CDR3: TGTGCCAGCAGCTTCCGACAGGGGAGGGATCCTGGCTACACCTTC. Supplemented by reference TRBV7-9 and TRBJ1-2, the full variable domain reads DTGVSQNPRHKITKRGQNVTFRCDPISEHNRLYWYRQTLGQGPEFLTYFQNEAQLEKSRLLSDRFSAERPKGSFSTLEIQRTEQGDSAMYLCASSFRQGRDPGYTFGSGTRLTVV.

The chain combines TRBV2 with TRBJ1-2; 9 bases align to TRBD1. V lost 5 bases to trimming and J lost 8 bases; unmatched junction nucleotides: 6. This CDR3 is 13 amino acids long. Per the germline V gene, CDR1 is SNHLY and CDR2 is FYNNEI. CDR3 coding DNA: TGTGCCAGCAGTCCGGGACAGGGTAGGGGCTACACCTTC. Translation: CASSPGQGRGYTF.

The V and J genes are TRBV20-1 and TRBJ2-1; D ambiguous. The CDR3 sequence is 15 residues long. The V end lost 0 bases, the J end lost 9 bases, and 18 bases lay between the germline ends. Germline loops: CDR1 DFQATT, CDR2 SNEGSKA (reference sequence). This chain's CDR3 is CSARDSIALSVEQFF. The DNA for the CDR3 is TGCAGTGCTAGAGATTCAATAGCCCTCTCGGTTGAGCAGTTCTTC.

This rearrangement joins TRBV7-2 to TRBJ2-6; possibly TRBD2 for D (6 bases). Per the germline V gene, CDR1 is SGHTA and CDR2 is FQGNSA. Trimming removed 3 bases from V and 4 bases from J, with 10 bases in between. The CDR3 consists of 15 residues. The CDR3 nucleotides are TGTGCCAGCAGCTTCGGGGGAGCCGGGGCCAACGTCCTGACTTTC. This encodes CASSFGGAGANVLTF.

J is TRBJ2-3 and V is TRBV29-1, with D hard to call. CDR3 size: 12 residues. Germline CDR1 SQVTM, CDR2 ANQGSEA. The V and J ends lost 0 bases and 4 bases respectively, with 5 bases between them. The CDR3 protein is CSVEDAADTQYF. DNA for the CDR3: TGCAGCGTTGAAGATGCGGCAGATACGCAGTATTTT.

The rearrangement joins TRBV29-1 to TRBJ1-4, with unresolved D. Looked up from germline, CDR1 is SQVTM and CDR2 is ANQGSEA. The ends were cut back, 6 bases at V and 7 bases at J, with 6 bases in the middle. The CDR3 sequence is 10 residues long. The CDR3 DNA reads TGCAGCGTCTACCTTGAAAAACTGTTTTTT. It encodes CSVYLEKLFF.

V and J are TRBV15 and TRBJ1-6; TRBD1 agrees at 7 bases. There are 18 residues in the CDR3. Germline V gene lookup returns CDR1 LNHNV and CDR2 YYDKDF (reference sequence). V dropped 0 bases and J dropped 9; count of bases not matched to a gene: 14. The CDR3 is CATSRDGATGWYGSPLHF. CDR3 DNA sequence: TGTGCCACCAGCAGAGATGGAGCGACAGGGTGGTATGGTTCACCCCTCCACTTT.

The chain has TRBV12-5 and TRBJ2-2; D gene ambiguous. The CDR3 is 15 residues long. V gave up 6 bases and J gave up 3 bases, with 14 bases separating them. Germline values: CDR1 LGHNT, CDR2 FRNRAP. The CDR3 loop reads CASGQTGPHTGELFF. The CDR3 DNA sequence: TGTGCTAGTGGCCAAACCGGGCCCCACACCGGGGAGCTGTTTTTT.

The CDR3 is CASSQQPGNQPQHF. The CDR3 nucleotides read TGTGCCAGCAGCCAACAGCCGGGCAATCAGCCCCAGCATTTT. This chain uses TRBV3-1 with TRBJ1-5; D is uncertain. The germline gives CDR1 LGHDT, CDR2 YNNKEL (reference sequence). The CDR3 has 14 amino acids. V lost 2 bases, J lost 2 bases, and 7 bases lay in between.

The gene calls are TRBV25-1 and TRBJ1-4; D perhaps matches TRBD1 (6 bases). CDR1 MGHDK and CDR2 SYGVNS come from the germline V gene. This CDR3 region has 13 residues. V was shortened by 8 bases and J by 6 bases, with 13 bases between the two germline ends. CDR3 sequence reads: CASVRKGDEKLFF. The CDR3 nucleotides read TGTGCCAGCGTTCGAAAGGGGGATGAAAAACTGTTTTTT.

The chain couples TRBV5-5 to TRBJ1-1; D unclear. This CDR3 comprises 13 residues. With 4 bases removed from V and 1 base from J, the gap between germline ends came to 8 bases. The germline V gene encodes CDR1 SGHKS and CDR2 YYEKEE (reference sequence). In DNA form, the CDR3 reads TGTGCCAGCAGCCACGACACGAACACTGAAGCTTTCTTT. Translation gives CASSHDTNTEAFF.

This sequence joins TRBV24-1 and TRBJ2-1; 8 nucleotides match TRBD2. V lost 5 bases, J lost 3 bases, and 8 bases stayed unmatched. The CDR3 extends over 16 amino acids. Germline CDR1 KGHDR, CDR2 SFDVKD. The chain's CDR3 is CATSVSGGGNYNEQFF. In DNA form, the CDR3 reads TGTGCCACCAGTGTTTCGGGCGGGGGGAACTACAATGAGCAGTTCTTC.

This clonotype appeared once. The V call is TRBV19, the J call TRBJ1-5; D possibly corresponds to TRBD1 (6 bases). The germline V gene encodes CDR1 LNHDA and CDR2 SQIVND (reference sequence). V lost 1 base and J 3 bases, leaving 10 bases between the germline ends. The CDR3 has 15 residues. CDR3 region: CASSIGGTLNQPQHF. The CDR3 nucleotides are TGTGCCAGTAGTATAGGAGGGACACTCAATCAGCCCCAGCATTTT.

This chain connects TRBV12-3 or TRBV12-4 to TRBJ2-2, with a possible D match to TRBD2 (6 bases). CDR3 length: 15 residues. Between the trimmed V and J ends, which lost 6 bases and 4 bases, there was a span of 15 bases. CDR3 region: CASSPGRGSTGELFF. CDR3 bases: TGTGCCAGCAGCCCCGGGCGGGGATCCACCGGGGAGCTGTTTTTT.

The rearrangement links TRBV29-1 to TRBJ2-2; 13 nucleotides match TRBD2. Germline CDR1 and CDR2: SQVTM and ANQGSEA. The CDR3 extends over 14 amino acids. Here the CDR3 reads CGGTSGVNTGELFF. The DNA for the CDR3 is TGCGGAGGGACTAGCGGGGTGAACACCGGGGAGCTGTTTTTT.

The chain combines TRBV25-1 with TRBJ2-3, with unresolved D. Germline V gene sequence: CDR1 MGHDK, CDR2 SYGVNS. The CDR3 is made up of 12 amino acids. With 4 bases removed from V and 4 bases from J, the gap between germline ends came to 6 bases. CDR3 sequence: CASSGAADTQYF. DNA of the CDR3: TGTGCCAGCAGTGGCGCTGCAGATACGCAGTATTTT.

The rearrangement links TRBV29-1 to TRBJ1-2, with unresolved D. Germline V gene data show CDR1 as SQVTM and CDR2 as ANQGSEA. The CDR3 runs 12 residues. Trimming removed 7 bases from V and 2 bases from J, with 11 bases in between. CDR3 residues: CSGGGRNYGYTF. The CDR3 DNA reads as TGCAGCGGGGGTGGTAGGAACTATGGCTACACCTTC.

The chain uses TRBV6-2 or TRBV6-3 and TRBJ2-5; D is ambiguous. The CDR3 extends over 16 amino acids. The V end was cut by 2 bases, the J end by 2 bases, with 15 bases between. Germline V gene sequence: CDR1 MNHEY, CDR2 SVGEGT. CDR3 residues: CASSYNLRQLQETQYF. In DNA form, the CDR3 reads TGTGCCAGCAGTTACAATCTCAGACAACTACAAGAGACCCAGTACTTC.

The CDR3 DNA is TGTGCCAGCAGCATTGGACCGCATGTGACCTACGAGCAGTACTTC. Its protein product is CASSIGPHVTYEQYF. The J gene is TRBJ2-7, the V gene TRBV7-8; no reliable D call. From germline, CDR1 is SGHVS and CDR2 FQNEAQ. The germline V and J ends were trimmed by 5 bases and 2 bases, with 16 bases remaining between them. The CDR3 sequence is 15 residues long.

As DNA, the CDR3 is TGCAGCGTCGGGACCAAGCACACAGATACGCAGTATTTT. Translation gives CSVGTKHTDTQYF. The V call is TRBV29-1, the J call TRBJ2-3; D possibly uses TRBD1 or TRBD2 (5 bases each). The CDR3 runs 13 residues. Germline-derived CDR1 and CDR2 are SQVTM and ANQGSEA. Trimming stripped 6 bases from V and 2 bases from J, with 12 bases between.

This chain joins TRBV5-4 and TRBJ2-7, with 11 bases aligning to TRBD1. V lost 0 bases, J lost 3 bases, and 2 bases stayed unmatched. CDR3 size: 15 residues. Germline V gene sequence: CDR1 SGHNT, CDR2 YYREEE (reference sequence). The CDR3 reads CASSLGTGGYYEQYF. The CDR3 bases are TGTGCCAGCAGCTTGGGGACAGGGGGCTACTACGAGCAGTACTTC.

This clonotype has just one count. The J gene is TRBJ1-1, the V gene TRBV30; D may be TRBD1 (6 bases). Germline CDR1 GTSNPN, CDR2 SVGIG (reference sequence). Deletions cut 2 bases from V and 3 bases from J, with 13 bases between. This CDR3 comprises 14 residues. CDR3 amino acids: CAWSLGTRYTEAFF. The CDR3 DNA reads as TGTGCCTGGAGTCTAGGGACAAGGTACACTGAAGCTTTCTTT.

This chain links TRBV6-5 with TRBJ2-7, with TRBD2 as a possible D gene (7 bases). Looked up from germline, CDR1 is MNHEY and CDR2 is SVGAGI. Trimming took off 11 bases at V and 2 bases at J, with 13 bases between the two ends. This CDR3 spans 12 amino acids. The CDR3: CAVGGGPYEQYF. In DNA form, the CDR3 reads TGTGCCGTCGGCGGGGGCCCCTACGAGCAGTACTTC.

V and J are TRBV7-8 and TRBJ2-3, with 9 nucleotides matching TRBD2. The germline V gene encodes CDR1 SGHVS and CDR2 FQNEAQ. CDR3 size: 17 residues. The J segment lost 2 bases and the V segment lost 1 base, leaving 7 bases of the junction unmatched. The CDR3: CASSLGVSGGVTDTQYF. The DNA of the CDR3 is TGTGCCAGCAGCTTAGGGGTTAGCGGGGGCGTCACAGATACGCAGTATTTT. Full variable domain (rest looked up from reference TRBV7-8 and TRBJ2-3): GAGVSQSPRYKVAKRGQDVALRCDPISGHVSLFWYQQALGQGPEFLTYFQNEAQLDKSGLPSDRFFAERPEGSVSTLKIQRTQQEDSAVYLCASSLGVSGGVTDTQYFGPGTRLTVL.

V gene TRBV7-2 combines with J gene TRBJ2-1; D unclear. Germline V lookup: CDR1 SGHTA, CDR2 FQGNSA. There are 12 residues in the CDR3. Trimming pared 5 bases from V and 3 bases from J, leaving 5 bases between. CDR3 protein: CASSEFYNEQFF. In DNA, the CDR3 is TGTGCCAGCAGCGAATTCTACAATGAGCAGTTCTTC.

The chain is built from TRBV5-6 and TRBJ2-4; possibly TRBD1 for D (5 bases). Germline V lookup: CDR1 SGHDT, CDR2 YYEEEE. The CDR3 contains 14 residues. V was pared by 10 bases and J by 0 bases, with 14 bases between. The CDR3 spells CASRALGAKNIQYF. CDR3 coding DNA: TGTGCCTCCAGGGCCCTTGGAGCCAAAAACATTCAGTACTTC.

This clonotype is a singleton in its sample. The chain carries TRBV10-3 and TRBJ1-6, with unresolved D. V lost 0 bases and J lost 9, with 6 bases in between. Germline lookup yields CDR1 ENHRY and CDR2 SYGVKD. The CDR3 is 13 residues long. The CDR3 DNA follows: TGTGCCATCAGTGAGTCAAGCGTTTCACCCCTCCACTTT. It yields the protein CAISESSVSPLHF.

DNA of the CDR3: TGTGCCACCAGCAGAGGCGACAGGGCCCAGCCCCAGCATTTT. Its protein product is CATSRGDRAQPQHF. The rearrangement joins TRBV15 to TRBJ1-5; TRBD1 aligns across 7 bases. Trimming cost V 1 base and J 7 bases; bases outside gene matches: 4. The length of the CDR3 is 14 residues. Germline CDR1 LNHNV, CDR2 YYDKDF (reference sequence).

The chain couples TRBV29-1 to TRBJ1-2; the match to TRBD1 covers 9 bases. After removal of 3 bases from V and 4 bases from J, the junction contained 6 bases not matched to a gene. Germline CDR1 reads SQVTM; CDR2 reads ANQGSEA. The CDR3 consists of 14 residues. The CDR3 region has the DNA TGCAGCGTTGACCCTGGACAGGGGCTCTATGGCTACACCTTC. Translated: CSVDPGQGLYGYTF.

The CDR3 nucleotides read TGTGCCAGCAGTTTACGTAATTCACCCCTCCACTTT. It yields the protein CASSLRNSPLHF. The chain uses TRBV12-3 or TRBV12-4 and TRBJ1-6; D is unclear. The CDR3 has 12 residues. V dropped 2 bases and J dropped 6 bases, with 2 bases sitting between them.